This T cell receptor beta chain was recovered during a study of blood T cell repertoires in COVID-19. This clone was observed a few times. The table came from immunoSEQ multiplex PCR; TCRdb's copy has only in-frame clones and leaves some out. The profile shows under 300,000 clones, approximately 86% of them singletons. Germline lookup yields CDR1 SGHNT and CDR2 YYREEE (reference sequence). The CDR3 consists of 14 residues. V lost 0 bases and J lost 5, with 12 bases in between. This chain uses TRBV5-4 with TRBJ2-7; D is perhaps TRBD1 (5 bases). Material for sequencing was peripheral blood. The receptor was isolated from a woman between 70 and 85 years old with active or convalescent COVID-19. The CDR3 region is CASSLGQRIHEQYF. CDR3 nucleotides: TGTGCCAGCAGCTTGGGACAGAGGATCCACGAGCAGTACTTC.